This entry lists 12 T cell receptor beta chains sequenced from one sample in a study of kidney transplant recipient with SARS-CoV-2 infection (dated by TCRdb to the early 2020s). Interpreted using the paper, the time point label stands for: pre-pandemic baseline sample and day 111 after first positive SARS-CoV-2 test. The reads were generated on an Illumina MiSeq. TCRdb reran the public reads through fastp at Q25 and MiXCR, keeping productive beta chains. Duplicate CDR3 protein sequences are folded into a single record with the most common DNA and genes. For this sample the table gives 200,000 to 300,000 distinct CDR3 sequences, of which around 30% were detected only once. Roughly 7% of the sample rests with the top ten. The sequencing here drew on a blood sample, taken at baseline and around day 120 from a kidney transplant recipient. The receptor set was obtained from a male patient aged 25-45 years who had COVID-19 and was a kidney transplant recipient. A transplant means some T cells may be of graft donor rather than patient origin.

This clonotype was detected ten times or more. The chain couples TRBV3-2 to TRBJ2-1. TRBV3-2 is marked as a pseudogene. This CDR3 is 11 amino acids long. This CDR3 reads CASSQINEQFF. The DNA of the CDR3 is TGTGCCAGCAGCCAAATTAATGAGCAGTTCTTC.

This clonotype came up many times. The V and J genes are TRBV20-1 and TRBJ1-2, with 8 bases fitting TRBD1. Germline V gene data show CDR1 as DFQATT and CDR2 as SNEGSKA (reference sequence). Losses at the gene ends were 0 bases for V and 6 bases for J; bases not matched to a gene: 9. The CDR3 is 15 residues long. The CDR3 protein is CSARDPQGADDGYTF. CDR3 bases: TGCAGTGCTAGAGATCCTCAGGGGGCGGATGATGGCTACACCTTC.

In its sample, this clonotype was seen many times. This chain links TRBV18 with TRBJ1-3; unclear D gene. V lost 0 bases and J lost 2, with 2 bases in between. CDR3 size: 13 residues. The germline V gene encodes CDR1 KGHSH and CDR2 LQKENI. For the CDR3, the DNA is TGTGCCAGCTCACCACCGCCTGGAAACACCATATATTTT. Encoded protein: CASSPPPGNTIYF.

This chain links TRBV20-1 with TRBJ2-3; 8 nucleotides agree with TRBD2. The CDR3 sequence is 13 residues long. Trimming cost V 6 bases and J 2 bases; bases outside gene matches: 4. Germline-derived CDR1 and CDR2 are DFQATT and SNEGSKA (reference sequence). CDR3 protein: CSAERENTDTQYF. The CDR3 nucleotides read TGCAGTGCAGAGCGGGAGAACACAGATACGCAGTATTTT.

This clonotype was counted many times. The rearrangement joins TRBV5-4 to TRBJ1-2, with D unclear. Trimming stripped 7 bases from V and 4 bases from J, with 23 bases between. The CDR3 has 16 amino acids. Looked up from germline, CDR1 is SGHNT and CDR2 is YYREEE (reference sequence). This CDR3 is CASQLCVPGKTYGYTF. CDR3 DNA sequence: TGTGCCAGCCAGTTATGCGTACCAGGAAAGACCTATGGCTACACCTTC. Full variable domain (missing parts from reference TRBV5-4 and TRBJ1-2): ETGVTQSPTHLIKTRGQQVTLRCSSQSGHNTVSWYQQALGQGPQFIFQYYREEENGRGNFPPRFSGLQFPNYSSELNVNALELDDSALYLCASQLCVPGKTYGYTFGSGTRLTVV.

This clonotype was recorded many times. This chain joins TRBV6-1 and TRBJ1-4, with D perhaps matching TRBD1 (6 bases). V lost 6 bases and J 1 base, leaving 21 bases between the germline ends. Per the germline V gene, CDR1 is MNHNS and CDR2 is SASEGT. The length of the CDR3 is 18 residues. CDR3: CASSLLQALQGTNEKLFF. The CDR3, as DNA: TGTGCCAGCAGCCTACTTCAGGCCCTACAGGGAACTAATGAAAAACTGTTTTTT.

This clonotype was counted ten times or more. The rearrangement uses TRBV15 and TRBJ1-2, with D hard to call. The CDR3 consists of 17 residues. V lost 5 bases to trimming and J lost 4 bases, with 23 bases between them. Germline-derived CDR1 and CDR2 are LNHNV and YYDKDF (reference sequence). For the CDR3, the DNA is TGTGCCACCAGCGCAATTCGAAGGTGTGGAAAGACCTATGGCTACACCTTC. Its translation is CATSAIRRCGKTYGYTF. The full variable domain, rest sourced from reference TRBV15 and TRBJ1-2, is DAMVIQNPRYQVTQFGKPVTLSCSQTLNHNVMYWYQQKSSQAPKLLFHYYDKDFNNEADTPDNFQSRRPNTSFCFLDIRSPGLGDTAMYLCATSAIRRCGKTYGYTFGSGTRLTVV.

The chain uses TRBV20-1 and TRBJ1-6; tentative D call: TRBD1 (6 bases). V lost 4 bases and J lost 5, with 15 bases in between. The germline V gene encodes CDR1 DFQATT and CDR2 SNEGSKA (reference sequence). This CDR3 has 15 residues. The CDR3 reads CSAKAGRGDNSPLHF. In DNA form, the CDR3 reads TGCAGTGCTAAAGCCGGCAGGGGTGATAATTCACCCCTCCACTTT.

The chain carries TRBV14 and TRBJ2-5; D not certain. The V and J ends lost 4 bases and 6 bases respectively, with 15 bases between them. The CDR3 spans 14 residues. Germline lookup yields CDR1 SGHDN and CDR2 FVKESK. The CDR3 protein is CASSPTLDGKTQYF. The DNA of the CDR3 is TGTGCCAGCAGCCCCACCCTGGATGGAAAGACCCAGTACTTC.

On this clonotype itself: One base away lies a much larger clone, so this may be a sequencing read error. The chain combines TRBV28 with TRBJ2-1; TRBD1 matches at 8 bases. Germline CDR1 and CDR2: MDHEN and SYDVKM. The CDR3 has 16 amino acids. Written as DNA, the CDR3 is TGTACCAGCTATTCCATAACCCCCGACAGGGGCCATGAGCAGTTCTTC. Protein: CTSYSITPDRGHEQFF.

This clonotype was seen many times. This chain joins TRBV7-4 and TRBJ1-2; D not resolved. The CDR3 consists of 17 residues. The germline V gene encodes CDR1 SGHVT and CDR2 SQSDAQ. V dropped 5 bases and J dropped 4 bases, with 23 bases sitting between them. CDR3 bases: TGTGCCAGCAGCCGTAACGTTTCAGCTCGAAAGACCTATGGCTACACCTTC. Encoded protein: CASSRNVSARKTYGYTF.

J is TRBJ1-4 and V is TRBV28, with unresolved D. Germline V gives CDR1 MDHEN, CDR2 SYDVKM. V shed 1 base and J shed 5 bases, with 17 bases lying between them. The CDR3 is 17 amino acids. CDR3 sequence (DNA): TGTGCCAGCAGTTTATTTTCCGCGGAAGGCAGAAATGAAAAACTGTTTTTT. The encoded protein is CASSLFSAEGRNEKLFF.